The 23 T cell receptor beta chains given below trace back to one sample, sequenced in a study of blood T cell repertoires in COVID-19. TCRdb's table, derived via immunoSEQ multiplex PCR, lists solely in-frame clones and lacks some. The table shows 250,000 to 350,000 clones, with 88% occurring only once. What was sequenced was PBMCs or T cells enriched from blood (not recorded which). These receptors all stem from a woman between 45 and 60 years old who had recovered from COVID-19.

This clone appeared once. The chain has TRBV7-6 and TRBJ2-2, with 7 bases identical to TRBD2. The CDR3 is made up of 16 amino acids. From germline, CDR1 is SGHVS and CDR2 FNYEAQ. V trimming: 5 bases; J trimming: 4 bases; junction bases outside the gene matches: 10. CDR3 nucleotide sequence: TGTGCCAGCAGCCGTTCGCCTAGCGGTCGCACCGGGGAGCTGTTTTTT. Encoded protein: CASSRSPSGRTGELFF.

The V and J genes are TRBV4-1 and TRBJ1-4; 7 bases fit TRBD1. V shed 4 bases, J shed 0 bases, and the junction held 2 bases outside the gene matches. This CDR3 region has 15 residues. CDR1 and CDR2 (germline): MGHRA, YSYEKL. The CDR3 sequence is CASSPQGATNEKLFF. DNA of the CDR3: TGCGCCAGCAGCCCGCAGGGGGCAACTAATGAAAAACTGTTTTTT.

The genes are TRBV24-1 and TRBJ2-3; the D gene is possibly TRBD2 (6 bases). The germline CDR1 and CDR2 sequences are KGHDR and SFDVKD. The CDR3 covers 15 residues. V was clipped by 4 bases and J by 0 bases, with 10 bases between them. CDR3 nucleotide sequence: TGTGCCACCAGTGACTCGGGGACTAGCACAGATACGCAGTATTTT. Translated: CATSDSGTSTDTQYF.

The CDR3 loop reads CASSLGLNTEAFF. The CDR3 DNA reads TGTGCCAGCAGTTTGGGCCTGAACACTGAAGCTTTCTTT. The V and J genes are TRBV6-5 and TRBJ1-1; D unclear. Trimming stripped 4 bases from V and 0 bases from J, with 6 bases between. This CDR3 is built from 13 residues. Germline V lookup: CDR1 MNHEY, CDR2 SVGAGI.

The chain joins TRBV6-1 to TRBJ1-6; D gene unclear. Germline V CDR1 and CDR2: MNHNS, SASEGT. Trimming cost V 2 bases and J 4 bases, with 12 bases left between them. The CDR3 spans 16 residues. The CDR3 here is CASSETPPSYNSPLHF. CDR3 nucleotides: TGTGCCAGCAGTGAAACGCCTCCGAGTTATAATTCACCCCTCCACTTT.

The chain is built from TRBV15 and TRBJ1-2; a possible D gene is TRBD1 (6 bases). With 1 base removed from V and 7 bases from J, the gap between germline ends came to 16 bases. Germline V gene data show CDR1 as LNHNV and CDR2 as YYDKDF (reference sequence). This CDR3 has 15 amino acids. CDR3 amino acids: CATSRGIDRNGGYTF. CDR3 in DNA: TGTGCCACCAGCAGAGGAATCGACAGGAATGGTGGCTACACCTTC.

This chain connects TRBV5-1 to TRBJ2-5; D possibly corresponds to TRBD2 (5 bases). This CDR3 has 13 residues. The germline gives CDR1 SGHRS, CDR2 YFSETQ. V shed 4 bases and J shed 5 bases, with 12 bases lying between them. CDR3 nucleotide sequence: TGCGCCAGCAGCGGAGGTCCGATGGAGACCCAGTACTTC. Translated: CASSGGPMETQYF.

The V and J genes are TRBV27 and TRBJ2-1; D is unclear. In germline, CDR1 is MNHEY, CDR2 SMNVEV (reference sequence). This CDR3 region has 14 residues. The V gene lost 2 bases and the J gene lost 7 bases, with 12 bases spanning the gap. CDR3 amino acids: CASSLVPGMNEQFF. CDR3 coding DNA: TGTGCCAGCAGTTTAGTGCCGGGTATGAATGAGCAGTTCTTC.

Details on this clone: In the same sample, other DNA sequences code for this CDR3. The chain carries TRBV7-9 and TRBJ1-5; D gene ambiguous. Trimming took 1 base from V and 2 from J, leaving 9 bases between them. The CDR3 is 15 residues long. From germline, CDR1 is SEHNR and CDR2 FQNEAQ (reference sequence). DNA for the CDR3: TGTGCCAGCAGCTTAGATGGGAGTGGCAATCAGCCCCAGCATTTT. Translating gives CASSLDGSGNQPQHF.

This clone was counted ten times or more. CDR3 DNA: TGTGCCAGCAGCTTAGACCGGGACACGCGTACTCAGTACTTC. Its translation is CASSLDRDTRTQYF. The rearrangement joins TRBV7-8 to TRBJ2-7, with TRBD1 as a possible D gene (6 bases). The CDR3 runs 14 residues. The V end lost 1 base, the J end lost 10 bases, and 17 bases lay between the germline ends. The germline V gene has CDR1 SGHVS and CDR2 FQNEAQ.

The DNA of the CDR3 is TGTGCCAGCAGTTTGAAGGGGGCGTATCATGGCTACACCTTC. Residues: CASSLKGAYHGYTF. The chain joins TRBV28 to TRBJ1-2; 7 nucleotides line up with TRBD1. The CDR3 consists of 14 residues. The germline CDR1 and CDR2 sequences are MDHEN and SYDVKM. The V gene end was trimmed by 3 bases and the J gene end by 6 bases; junction bases not matched to a gene: 7.

Notes on this clone: Possible read error: a much larger clone is one base away. The chain uses TRBV9 and TRBJ1-3; D may be TRBD1 (6 bases). The CDR3 totals 15 residues. Germline CDR1 reads SGDLS; CDR2 reads YYNGEE. Trimming cost V 4 bases and J 0 bases, with 11 bases left between them. The CDR3 nucleotides read TGTGCCAGCAGCCCAAGGACAGCCTCTGGAAACACCATATATTTT. Translating gives CASSPRTASGNTIYF.

The chain is built from TRBV9 and TRBJ2-7; 9 bases fit TRBD1. CDR1 and CDR2 from the germline V gene are SGDLS and YYNGEE. The CDR3 is made up of 14 amino acids. The trim removed 3 bases at V and 5 bases at J, leaving 6 bases unmatched. In nucleotides, the CDR3 is TGTGCCAGCAGCGACGGGACAGGGAGGAACGAGCAGTACTTC. As protein: CASSDGTGRNEQYF.

The chain uses TRBV7-2 and TRBJ2-1; 9 bases line up with TRBD2. Germline CDR1 and CDR2: SGHTA and FQGNSA. V lost 4 bases, J lost 12 bases, and 1 base stayed unmatched. CDR3 length: 11 residues. The CDR3 bases are TGTGCCAGCAGCTCGGGACTAGCGCAGTTCTTC. Translation: CASSSGLAQFF.

As concerns this clone: Other DNA variants within this sample encode the same CDR3. The V call is TRBV9, the J call TRBJ2-2; the D gene is possibly TRBD2 (6 bases). Germline V gene data show CDR1 as SGDLS and CDR2 as YYNGEE. CDR3 length: 14 residues. Trimming took 3 bases from V and 3 from J, leaving 9 bases between them. This CDR3 reads CASSGDSHTGELFF. The DNA of the CDR3 is TGTGCCAGCAGCGGGGACTCCCACACCGGGGAGCTGTTTTTT.

V gene TRBV4-1 combines with J gene TRBJ2-7; 8 bases line up with TRBD1. With V trimmed by 1 base and J by 2 bases, 1 base remained unmatched. The CDR3 is made up of 14 amino acids. CDR1 and CDR2 (germline): MGHRA, YSYEKL. The CDR3 nucleotides read TGCGCCAGCAGCCAAGGGACAGGGCCCTACGAGCAGTACTTC. Encoded protein: CASSQGTGPYEQYF.

This clone came up once. V and J are TRBV5-1 and TRBJ2-1; D ambiguous. V was trimmed by 0 bases and J by 0 bases, leaving 10 bases between them. Per the germline V gene, CDR1 is SGHRS and CDR2 is YFSETQ. CDR3 length equals 16 residues. CDR3 DNA sequence: TGCGCCAGCAGCTTGGTCGTTCCCAGCTCCTACAATGAGCAGTTCTTC. Amino acids: CASSLVVPSSYNEQFF.

V is TRBV5-1 and J is TRBJ2-1; 10 bases line up with TRBD1. The ends lost 4 bases at V and 3 bases at J; junction bases unmatched: 7. There are 16 residues in the CDR3. Germline CDR1 and CDR2: SGHRS and YFSETQ. CDR3 bases: TGCGCCAGCAGCCCGCCGACAGGGGGCAGCTACAATGAGCAGTTCTTC. Amino acid sequence: CASSPPTGGSYNEQFF. Looking up the rest from reference TRBV5-1 and TRBJ2-1 gives the full variable domain: KAGVTQTPRYLIKTRGQQVTLSCSPISGHRSVSWYQQTPGQGLQFLFEYFSETQRNKGNFPGRFSGRQFSNSRSEMNVSTLELGDSALYLCASSPPTGGSYNEQFFGPGTRLTVL.

This clone was observed once. The genes are TRBV5-1 and TRBJ2-2; 8 bases map to TRBD2. V trimming: 1 base; J trimming: 4 bases; junction bases outside the gene matches: 12. CDR1 and CDR2 (germline): SGHRS, YFSETQ. The CDR3 has 18 amino acids. CDR3 region: CASSLSQRGSGGTGELFF. Written as DNA, the CDR3 is TGCGCCAGCAGCTTGTCACAGCGGGGGTCCGGGGGCACCGGGGAGCTGTTTTTT.

The V call is TRBV7-3, the J call TRBJ2-1; 8 bases match TRBD2. Germline V CDR1 and CDR2: SGHTA, FQGTGA. The V segment lost 0 bases and the J segment 10 bases; nucleotides outside the gene matches: 11. This CDR3 is 16 amino acids long. CDR3 sequence: CASSLTRPSGPGEQFF. The DNA for the CDR3 is TGTGCCAGCAGCTTAACGAGGCCTAGCGGGCCTGGGGAGCAGTTCTTC. The full variable domain, rest sourced from reference TRBV7-3 and TRBJ2-1, is GAGVSQTPSNKVTEKGKYVELRCDPISGHTALYWYRQSLGQGPEFLIYFQGTGAADDSGLPNDRFFAVRPEGSVSTLKIQRTERGDSAVYLCASSLTRPSGPGEQFFGPGTRLTVL.

The chain joins TRBV9 to TRBJ2-7; tentatively, D is TRBD1 (5 bases). The germline V and J ends were trimmed by 0 bases and 6 bases, with 10 bases remaining between them. The CDR3 extends over 13 amino acids. Germline CDR1 and CDR2: SGDLS and YYNGEE. CDR3 in DNA: TGTGCCAGCAGCGTAGCAGGGCTTGGCGAGCAGTACTTC. It is translated as CASSVAGLGEQYF.

The V call is TRBV28, the J call TRBJ2-1; D is possibly TRBD2 (6 bases). Trimming took 8 bases from V and 10 from J, leaving 27 bases between them. The CDR3 consists of 16 residues. Germline assignment: CDR1 MDHEN and CDR2 SYDVKM. The CDR3 coding sequence is TGTGCCAGCCACACAGGAGGGGACGCAGGGTTGGGCGAGCAGTTCTTC. Its translation: CASHTGGDAGLGEQFF.

V is TRBV28 and J is TRBJ2-3, with a possible D match to TRBD1 (6 bases). Per the germline V gene, CDR1 is MDHEN and CDR2 is SYDVKM. The CDR3 runs 17 residues. Trimming pared 5 bases from V and 0 bases from J, leaving 18 bases between. CDR3 bases: TGTGCCAGCAGTCCAACCGGGACAAGGACTAGCACAGATACGCAGTATTTT. It specifies CASSPTGTRTSTDTQYF.